This T cell receptor (beta chain) was sequenced for a study of T cells in Graves' hyperthyroidism and ophthalmopathy (dated by TCRdb to 2018 to 2020). About the full investigation: Peripheral blood samples were taken at the time of initial diagnosis, prior to any treatment. A discovery cohort of about a hundred patients, 43 with Graves' ophthalmopathy and 55 to 65 with stable Graves' hyperthyroidism, was used to find distinguishing TCR V-J signatures. Whether ophthalmopathy could be predicted prospectively was tested in an independent validation cohort made up of about 18 hyperthyroidism patients plus 17 patients who later progressed to ophthalmopathy. For training and testing, the approximately 97 patients in the discovery cohort were randomly divided in a 7:3 ratio. In addition, the study compared T-cell repertoires in thyroid tissue and in blood from five or six Graves' hyperthyroidism patients. Following sampling, methimazole starting at 30 mg daily was given to hyperthyroidism patients, and high-dose intravenous methylprednisolone was given to ophthalmopathy patients. The paper reports TCR Vbeta CDR3 sequencing of 135 peripheral blood samples: approximately 41 ophthalmopathy, 75 to 80 hyperthyroidism and some 17 progressor patients. Study-level results and caveats: A 13 V-J signature model separated ophthalmopathy from stable hyperthyroidism, with about 88% sensitivity and 81.08% specificity in cross-validation and 80%/75% in testing. During validation, the model predicted progression to ophthalmopathy a median of about 6.3 months ahead of onset, with roughly 65% sensitivity and 72% to 85% specificity. Sample size was not statistically predetermined, and investigators were not blinded to group allocation. Most expanded thyroid clonotypes (frequency above 0.001) were also found in blood, which suggests that blood repertoires may mirror thyroid immune responses.

TCR beta CDR3 regions were amplified from RNA transcripts. The TCR CDR3 was subjected to a first round of RT-PCR using the HTBI primer set and the Qiagen OneStep RT-PCR kit. A second multiplex PCR round built the libraries, followed by size selection and purification. The libraries were sequenced on an Illumina HiSeq2000 using paired-end 100 bp reads. Per the authors' processing: SOAPnuke was used to process the raw data, with reads discarded if the reads contained adapters or uncalled bases, had a mean Phred below 15, or lacked an exact constant-primer or identifier match. COPE v1.2.5 was used to merge the high-quality paired reads, and each unique nucleotide sequence was defined as a clonotype. MiTCR v1.1 was used to align the clonotypes against IMGT TRBV, TRBD and TRBJ reference segments. Only V-J combinations with frequency above 0.0001, covering 99% to 99.2% of repertoires, were analysed. A TCS score was defined as the ratio between F50 (clonal expansion) and ExV (chaos), using BLOSUM62-based TCRdist between CDR3 peptides within each V-J. Welch's t-statistics and random forest reduced around 550 V-J features to about 12, which were used in a naive Bayes classifier (R e1071). The public sequencing data were trimmed at Q25 with fastp and processed into clonotypes with MiXCR by TCRdb, which kept only in-frame beta chains. Each record represents a unique CDR3 protein, reported with the most common genes and DNA among its rows. TCRdb, not the authors, supplied the V and J calls. This sample lists some 340,000 distinct CDR3 sequences; around 13% were detected once. The ten largest make up 34% of the sample.

The CDR3 covers 16 residues, taking in both the cysteine and the phenylalanine. The entry retains the CDR3 DNA only, 48 bases that are in frame from base 1. The germline V gene provides CDR1 MNHNS and CDR2 SASEGT. Trimming removed 5 bases from V and 0 bases from J, leaving 14 bases between the germline ends. Ophthalmopathy patients had moderately to severely active disease, Clinical Activity Score of at least 3, NOSPECS grade of at least 4, and duration under 3 months. Patients with uncontrolled infections, other autoimmune diseases, pregnancy or lactation were excluded. Clinical symptoms, serum thyroxine and TRAb, thyroid ultrasound, and orbital computed tomography formed the basis for the diagnoses. PBMCs were separated from about 10 ml of fresh peripheral blood using Ficoll-Paque density gradient centrifugation. Trizol reagent was used to extract total RNA, and RNA quality was then checked on an Agilent 2100 Bioanalyzer.

Many counts were recorded for this clonotype. This receptor's antigen is unknown. No base qualities exist here, and no much larger clone lies one base off it. The TCR was taken from a woman in her thirties or forties with Graves' ophthalmopathy. Sample: blood. Here the chain combines TRBV6-1 and TRBJ1-3; the D segment cannot be called with confidence. This receptor carries the CDR3 CASSYTLDTSGNTIYF. The nucleotides read TGTGCCAGCAGTTATACCCTAGACACCTCTGGAAACACCATATATTTT.